This T cell receptor beta chain was captured by sequencing in a study of T-cell reconstitution after alpha-beta-depleted transplantation in children. Germline-derived CDR1 and CDR2 are MNHEY and SMNVEV (reference sequence). The length of the CDR3 is 14 residues. The V and J ends lost 7 bases and 2 bases respectively, with 15 bases between them. Unique molecular identifiers were incorporated during preparation of the TCRbeta library. TCRdb re-analysed the PCR reads in MiXCR, keeping a single row per CDR3 protein. The sample lists about 540,000 distinct CDR3 sequences; roughly 18% were seen once. In this sample, this clonotype turned up a few times.

The sequenced sample was PBMCs from the stem cell graft donor, obtained from the stem cell graft. The origin of this receptor is a human donor who donated a stem cell graft to a child with acute lymphoblastic leukemia. The gene calls are TRBV27 and TRBJ2-7, with D perhaps TRBD1 (6 bases). The CDR3 sequence: CASKSGTPAYEQYF. The DNA for the CDR3 is TGTGCCAGCAAGTCCGGGACACCAGCCTACGAGCAGTACTTC.